The source of this T cell receptor beta chain is a study of CD8+ T cells in alopecia areata. RNA was extracted and reverse transcribed into cDNA as the sequencing template. Profiled with immunoSEQ multiplex PCR; TCRdb holds only in-frame clones, not every one. The sample has some 190,000 clones, approximately 51% seen once. Germline assignment: CDR1 SSHAT and CDR2 FNYEAQ (reference sequence). This CDR3 region has 15 residues. This clone was detected only a few times. Mismatch with germline at one junction end may stem from a read error. The treatment: oral pan-JAK inhibitor, 5-10 mg twice daily. V usage is TRBV7-7 and J usage is TRBJ2-3; 8 bases line up with TRBD2. Sequenced here: CD8+ T cells sorted from blood, sampled around week 54, from a patient treated with tofacitinib. The receptor was isolated from a human donor with alopecia areata. As DNA, the CDR3 is TGTGCTAGCAGCCTAGGACTAGCCGGAACAGATACGCAGTATTTT. Protein sequence: CASSLGLAGTDTQYF.